The 30 T cell receptor beta chains below were found in one sample sequenced in a study of read filtering for tumor transcriptome and immune sequencing. Molecular barcoded adaptors covering alpha/delta and beta/gamma chains were used on roughly 400 ng RNA. TCRdb reprocessed the reads with MiXCR, giving one entry per CDR3 protein. The data show roughly 90,000 distinct CDR3 sequences, about 22% seen once. Sequencing was carried out using a population of CD138-negative cells sorted from bone marrow. The receptors were gathered from a donor at least 40 years old with multiple myeloma.

With regard to this clonotype: Germline is not matched at one junction end, which may reflect a read error. The gene calls are TRBV12-3 or TRBV12-4 and TRBJ2-1; D unclear. This CDR3 is built from 15 residues. CDR3 nucleotides: TGCGCCAGCCGTTTCCAACAAATCCCCGGAAATGAGCAGTTCTTC. Protein product: CASRFQQIPGNEQFF.

This clonotype was counted many times. This chain joins TRBV9 and TRBJ2-3, with D perhaps matching TRBD1 (6 bases). The CDR3 has 16 residues. CDR1 and CDR2 from the germline V gene are SGDLS and YYNGEE. Trimming shortened V by 4 bases and J by 1 base, and 16 bases separated the two germline ends. The CDR3 loop reads CASSLSGAGGTDTQYF. The CDR3 region has the DNA TGTGCCAGCAGCCTCTCCGGGGCAGGGGGCACAGATACGCAGTATTTT.

This clonotype was seen a few times. The chain combines TRBV10-3 with TRBJ1-5, with 9 positions matching TRBD1. The CDR3 extends over 13 amino acids. The J segment lost 4 bases and the V segment lost 10 bases, leaving 5 bases of the junction unmatched. Per the germline V gene, CDR1 is ENHRY and CDR2 is SYGVKD. The CDR3: CASRDRDNQPQHF. In DNA, the CDR3 is TGTGCCAGTCGGGACAGGGATAATCAGCCCCAGCATTTT.

This clonotype turned up a few times. This rearrangement joins TRBV29-1 to TRBJ2-2; 15 nucleotides align to TRBD2. V trimming: 7 bases; J trimming: 7 bases; junction bases outside the gene matches: 4. Germline CDR1 is SQVTM and CDR2 is ANQGSEA. The CDR3 is made up of 14 amino acids. CDR3 DNA sequence: TGCAGCGGGGGACTAGCGGGGGGAAGCGGGGAGCTGTTTTTT. Protein: CSGGLAGGSGELFF.

The sample holds a few counts of this clonotype. The chain couples TRBV19 to TRBJ1-4; perhaps TRBD1 as D (5 bases). Trimming shortened V by 5 bases and J by 2 bases, and 18 bases separated the two germline ends. The length of the CDR3 is 17 residues. The V gene's germline CDR1 is LNHDA and CDR2 SQIVND (reference sequence). The CDR3: CASSAGLPGATNEKLFF. The CDR3 DNA is TGTGCCAGTAGTGCGGGACTCCCAGGAGCTACTAATGAAAAACTGTTTTTT.

This clonotype was counted at least ten times. The chain couples TRBV20-1 to TRBJ2-3; the D gene is possibly TRBD2 (6 bases). The V gene lost 6 bases and the J gene lost 0 bases, with 16 bases spanning the gap. The CDR3 sequence is 15 residues long. CDR1 and CDR2 (germline): DFQATT, SNEGSKA (reference sequence). CDR3 DNA sequence: TGCAGTGCCCCCTATGGACTACCCAGCACAGATACGCAGTATTTT. Amino acids: CSAPYGLPSTDTQYF.

Notes on this clonotype: Mismatch with germline at one junction end may stem from a read error. The chain combines TRBV2 with TRBJ2-3; no clear D gene. The CDR3 totals 14 residues. Germline loops: CDR1 SNHLY, CDR2 FYNNEI. The CDR3 sequence is CGSSGRASTDTQYF. CDR3 DNA sequence: TGTGGCAGCAGTGGCCGAGCTAGCACAGATACGCAGTATTTT.

A remark on this clonotype: Given a much more abundant clone one base away, this may be a read error. The V call is TRBV5-1, the J call TRBJ2-5; D uncertain. CDR3 size: 14 residues. Germline V CDR1 and CDR2: SGHRS, YFSETQ. The CDR3 sequence is CASSLDWAGETQHF. DNA for the CDR3: TGCGCCAGCAGCTTGGATTGGGCCGGAGAGACCCAGCACTTC.

This chain joins TRBV28 and TRBJ2-3; D perhaps matches TRBD2 (6 bases). Germline V gene sequence: CDR1 MDHEN, CDR2 SYDVKM. CDR3 length: 16 residues. V shed 6 bases and J shed 2 bases, with 18 bases lying between them. CDR3 loop: CASRVSGLSSTDTQYF. The DNA for the CDR3 is TGTGCCAGCAGGGTCTCTGGACTAAGCTCCACAGATACGCAGTATTTT.

This clonotype was seen only a few times. The V gene is TRBV5-1, the J gene TRBJ2-7; 13 positions agree with TRBD2. Germline-derived CDR1 and CDR2 are SGHRS and YFSETQ. This CDR3 spans 15 amino acids. V was pared by 7 bases and J by 4 bases, with 8 bases of the junction left unmatched. The CDR3 sequence: CASQGLAGPEYEQYF. For the CDR3, the DNA is TGCGCCAGCCAGGGACTAGCGGGGCCGGAATACGAGCAGTACTTC.

This sequence joins TRBV5-1 and TRBJ2-2; TRBD2 matches 11 bases. The junction had 2 bases not matched to a gene; V was cut back by 5 bases and J by 5 bases. Germline V gene sequence: CDR1 SGHRS, CDR2 YFSETQ. The CDR3 sequence is 14 residues long. The CDR3 loop is CASRLAGVTGELFF. The DNA of the CDR3 is TGCGCCAGCAGACTAGCGGGGGTGACCGGGGAGCTGTTTTTT.

Notes on this clonotype: A clone one base away is much larger, so this may be a read error. The chain joins TRBV28 to TRBJ2-3; D unclear. Germline CDR1 is MDHEN and CDR2 is SYDVKM. Trimming took 4 bases from V and 4 from J, leaving 6 bases between them. This CDR3 region has 12 residues. CDR3 protein: CASSSIPDTQYF. In DNA form, the CDR3 reads TGTGCCAGCAGTTCTATCCCAGATACGCAGTATTTT.

Ten or more counts support this clonotype. The chain combines TRBV4-1 with TRBJ2-1; 8 bases fit TRBD2. Germline CDR1 reads MGHRA; CDR2 reads YSYEKL. J was trimmed by 13 bases and V by 3 bases; bases with no gene match: 5. The CDR3 is 12 residues long. CDR3 region: CASSQPLAAQFF. In nucleotides, the CDR3 is TGCGCCAGCAGCCAGCCACTAGCGGCCCAGTTCTTC.

This clonotype was recorded at least ten times. This sequence joins TRBV3-1 and TRBJ2-7, with TRBD1 identical over 9 bases. The CDR3 has 12 residues. The V gene's germline CDR1 is LGHDT and CDR2 YNNKEL (reference sequence). Trimming took 9 bases from V and 5 from J; bases not matched to a gene: 5. CDR3 DNA: TGTGCCAGTGGGACAGGGCTCAACGAGCAGTACTTC. It translates to CASGTGLNEQYF.

Regarding this clonotype: Because it lacks the conserved phenylalanine or tryptophan at the end, this CDR3 is likely a read error. The chain employs TRBV20-1 and TRBJ1-5, with D unclear. The V and J ends lost 2 bases and 3 bases respectively, with 8 bases between them. CDR1 and CDR2 from the germline V gene are DFQATT and SNEGSKA (reference sequence). There are 13 residues in the CDR3. CDR3 in DNA: TGCAGTGCTAGAAACAGCGTCAATCAGCCCCAGCATCTT. As protein: CSARNSVNQPQHL.

This clonotype was observed many times. The chain is built from TRBV20-1 and TRBJ1-1; D not certain. The CDR3 runs to 11 residues. Trimming took off 1 base at V and 3 bases at J, with 3 bases between the two ends. In germline, CDR1 is DFQATT, CDR2 SNEGSKA (reference sequence). The DNA for the CDR3 is TGCAGTGCTAGAGGGGACACTGAAGCTTTCTTT. Its translation: CSARGDTEAFF.

This clonotype has at least ten counts. This rearrangement joins TRBV11-2 to TRBJ2-1, with 10 bases identical to TRBD1. Per the germline V gene, CDR1 is SGHAT and CDR2 is FQNNGV. V was pared by 6 bases and J by 3 bases, with 2 bases of the junction left unmatched. CDR3 length: 14 residues. The CDR3: CASRGTGVYNEQFF. The CDR3, as DNA: TGTGCCAGCAGGGGGACAGGGGTCTACAATGAGCAGTTCTTC.

This clonotype was seen many times. The genes are TRBV28 and TRBJ1-1; D remains unclear. V lost 5 bases, J lost 3 bases, and 25 bases lay in between. There are 18 residues in the CDR3. CDR1 is MDHEN and CDR2 is SYDVKM in the germline V gene. CDR3 nucleotide sequence: TGTGCCAGCAGTCCCCTCCTTCGGGTCTCAAGAAGGGACACTGAAGCTTTCTTT. Translated, it gives CASSPLLRVSRRDTEAFF.

This clonotype was observed many times. This chain uses TRBV2 with TRBJ1-1, with no clear D. The CDR3 runs to 14 residues. The V gene's germline CDR1 is SNHLY and CDR2 FYNNEI. V was cut by 3 bases and J by 1 base, with 9 bases left in between. CDR3: CASSDWAGNTEAFF. The CDR3 DNA reads TGTGCCAGCAGTGACTGGGCGGGGAACACTGAAGCTTTCTTT.

This clonotype was seen repeatedly, ten times or more. This chain links TRBV3-1 with TRBJ2-2; 8 bases are shared with TRBD1. Germline assignment: CDR1 LGHDT and CDR2 YNNKEL (reference sequence). J was trimmed by 4 bases and V by 5 bases; bases with no gene match: 6. CDR3 length: 15 amino acids. This CDR3 reads CASSYRQGSTGELFF. The CDR3 nucleotides read TGTGCCAGCAGCTACCGACAGGGGAGCACCGGGGAGCTGTTTTTT.

This clonotype was picked up many times. CDR3 residues: CASSKSGGRETQYF. In nucleotides, the CDR3 is TGTGCCAGCAGCAAGTCGGGGGGGAGGGAGACCCAGTACTTC. The chain carries TRBV7-3 and TRBJ2-5; 8 positions match TRBD2. Trimming removed 5 bases from V and 5 bases from J; junction bases left unmatched: 7. Germline V gene data show CDR1 as SGHTA and CDR2 as FQGTGA. The CDR3 totals 14 residues.

Many counts were recorded for this clonotype. DNA of the CDR3: TGTGCCAGCAGCAGGGGGCACAGGGTGGGGGAGACCCAGTACTTC. This sequence encodes CASSRGHRVGETQYF. V usage is TRBV7-9 and J usage is TRBJ2-5, with 7 bases matching TRBD1. Germline values: CDR1 SEHNR, CDR2 FQNEAQ (reference sequence). There are 15 residues in the CDR3. Trimming took 5 bases from V and 5 from J; bases not matched to a gene: 11.

This clonotype came up many times. The rearrangement uses TRBV28 and TRBJ1-4; 8 bases line up with TRBD1. V shed 9 bases and J 5 bases; nucleotides not matched to a gene: 2. The CDR3 spans 12 residues. From germline, CDR1 is MDHEN and CDR2 SYDVKM. The CDR3 DNA reads TGTGCCAGTGGACAGGGAAATGAAAAACTGTTTTTT. Encoded protein: CASGQGNEKLFF.

This clonotype was picked up many times. Sequence at one end of the junction differs from germline and may be a read error. This rearrangement joins TRBV5-4 to TRBJ2-2, with a tentative D call TRBD2 (6 bases). CDR3 size: 15 residues. Germline lookup yields CDR1 SGHNT and CDR2 YYREEE (reference sequence). The CDR3 DNA is TGTGCCAGCAGCTCAACCGGGGGAAACAGCGGGGAGCTGTTTTTT. Its protein is CASSSTGGNSGELFF.

The CDR3 here is CASSMGQSGDTQYF. The CDR3 DNA sequence: TGCGCCAGCAGCATGGGGCAGAGCGGCGATACGCAGTATTTT. The V call is TRBV5-1, the J call TRBJ2-3; either TRBD1 or TRBD2 may supply D (5 bases each). The germline CDR1 and CDR2 sequences are SGHRS and YFSETQ. The CDR3 spans 14 residues. V lost 4 bases and J 6 bases, leaving 15 bases between the germline ends.

A word on this clonotype: A read error may explain this, as a much larger clone is one base away. The J gene is TRBJ1-5, the V gene TRBV7-2, with D hard to call. The CDR3 spans 13 residues. The V gene lost 5 bases and the J gene lost 10 bases, with 15 bases spanning the gap. Germline CDR1 and CDR2: SGHTA and FQGNSA. In nucleotides, the CDR3 is TGTGCCAGCAGCCCAACAAAAGACCATCCCCAGCATTTT. Translated: CASSPTKDHPQHF.

The table lists this clonotype with many counts. The V and J genes are TRBV29-1 and TRBJ1-4, with D possibly being TRBD1 (5 bases). The length of the CDR3 is 12 residues. V was shortened by 3 bases and J by 10 bases, with 12 bases between the two germline ends. Per the germline V gene, CDR1 is SQVTM and CDR2 is ANQGSEA. CDR3 residues: CSVDQGRGKLFF. The CDR3 nucleotides are TGCAGCGTTGACCAGGGACGGGGAAAACTGTTTTTT.

Regarding this clonotype: A read error is possible here, since a much larger clone lies one base away. V usage is TRBV7-9 and J usage is TRBJ1-4, with D uncertain. CDR3 length equals 13 residues. Trimming stripped 7 bases from V and 5 bases from J, with 11 bases between. Germline-derived CDR1 and CDR2 are SEHNR and FQNEAQ (reference sequence). The CDR3 loop is CASTSGPNEKLFF. The CDR3 nucleotides read TGTGCCAGCACCTCCGGCCCAAATGAAAAACTGTTTTTT.

This clonotype was observed a single time. The chain joins TRBV15 to TRBJ1-1; D is perhaps TRBD1 (5 bases). V lost 3 bases and J 5 bases, leaving 13 bases between the germline ends. CDR3 size: 14 residues. Germline V gives CDR1 LNHNV, CDR2 YYDKDF (reference sequence). CDR3 residues: CATSRRAGRTEAFF. CDR3 in DNA: TGTGCCACCAGCAGGAGAGCGGGGCGGACTGAAGCTTTCTTT. Looking up the rest from reference TRBV15 and TRBJ1-1 gives the full variable domain: DAMVIQNPRYQVTQFGKPVTLSCSQTLNHNVMYWYQQKSSQAPKLLFHYYDKDFNNEADTPDNFQSRRPNTSFCFLDIRSPGLGDTAMYLCATSRRAGRTEAFFGQGTRLTVV.

The rearrangement links TRBV7-2 to TRBJ1-5, with D unresolved. Deletions cut 5 bases from V and 1 base from J, with 12 bases between. Germline loops: CDR1 SGHTA, CDR2 FQGNSA. The CDR3 extends over 15 amino acids. The CDR3: CASSIDALSNQPQHF. Written as DNA, the CDR3 is TGTGCCAGCAGCATAGACGCGCTCAGCAATCAGCCCCAGCATTTT.